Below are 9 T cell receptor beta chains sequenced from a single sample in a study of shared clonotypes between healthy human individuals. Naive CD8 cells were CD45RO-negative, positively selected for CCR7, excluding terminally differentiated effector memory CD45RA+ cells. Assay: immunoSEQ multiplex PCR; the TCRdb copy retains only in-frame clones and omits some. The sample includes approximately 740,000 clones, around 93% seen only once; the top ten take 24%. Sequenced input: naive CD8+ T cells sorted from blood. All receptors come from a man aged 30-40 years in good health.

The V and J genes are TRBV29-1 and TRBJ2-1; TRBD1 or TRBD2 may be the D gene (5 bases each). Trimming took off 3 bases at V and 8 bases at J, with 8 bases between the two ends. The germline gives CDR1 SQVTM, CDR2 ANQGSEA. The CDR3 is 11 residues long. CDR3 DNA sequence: TGCAGCGTTGATTTGGGGGATGAGCAGTTCTTC. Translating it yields CSVDLGDEQFF.

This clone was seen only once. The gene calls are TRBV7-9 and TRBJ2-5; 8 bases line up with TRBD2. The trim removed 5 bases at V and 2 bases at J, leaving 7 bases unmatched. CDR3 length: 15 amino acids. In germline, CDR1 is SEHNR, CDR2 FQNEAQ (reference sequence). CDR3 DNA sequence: TGTGCCAGCAGCGGGATACTAGCGGTTCAAGAGACCCAGTACTTC. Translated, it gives CASSGILAVQETQYF.

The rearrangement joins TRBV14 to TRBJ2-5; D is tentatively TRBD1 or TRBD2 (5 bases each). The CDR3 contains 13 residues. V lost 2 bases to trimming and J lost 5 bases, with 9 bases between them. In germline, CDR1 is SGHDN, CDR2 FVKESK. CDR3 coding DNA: TGTGCCAGCAGCCAATGGTGGGGGGAGACCCAGTACTTC. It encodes CASSQWWGETQYF.

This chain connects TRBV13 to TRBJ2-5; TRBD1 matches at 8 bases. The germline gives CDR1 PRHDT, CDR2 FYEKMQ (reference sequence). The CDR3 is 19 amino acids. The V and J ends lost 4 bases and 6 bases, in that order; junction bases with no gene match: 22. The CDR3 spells CASSSQGARGSASMKTQYF. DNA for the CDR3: TGTGCCAGCAGCTCTCAGGGGGCTCGGGGTAGCGCGAGTATGAAGACCCAGTACTTC.

CDR3 nucleotides: TGTGCCAGCAGTTACTCGTTGGCCCCTGGAAACACCATATATTTT. As protein: CASSYSLAPGNTIYF. V and J are TRBV6-5 and TRBJ1-3; no definite D call. Looked up from germline, CDR1 is MNHEY and CDR2 is SVGAGI. CDR3 size: 15 residues. The V and J ends lost 0 bases and 2 bases respectively, with 8 bases between them.

The CDR3 region has the DNA TGTGCCAGCAGCTTAGATCTAGAGGATAGCAATGAGCAGTTCTTC. Protein: CASSLDLEDSNEQFF. V usage is TRBV11-2 and J usage is TRBJ2-1; D not resolved. The CDR3 length is 15 residues. The V gene lost 0 bases and the J gene lost 6 bases, with 12 bases spanning the gap. Germline assignment: CDR1 SGHAT and CDR2 FQNNGV.

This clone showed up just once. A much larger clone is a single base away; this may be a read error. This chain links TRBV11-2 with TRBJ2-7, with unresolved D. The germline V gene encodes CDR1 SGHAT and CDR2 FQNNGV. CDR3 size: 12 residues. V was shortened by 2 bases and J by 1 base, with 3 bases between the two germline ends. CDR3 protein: CASSLRSYEQYF. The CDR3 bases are TGTGCCAGCAGCTTAAGGTCCTACGAGCAGTACTTC. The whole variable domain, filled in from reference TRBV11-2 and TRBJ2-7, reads EAGVAQSPRYKIIEKRQSVAFWCNPISGHATLYWYQQILGQGPKLLIQFQNNGVVDDSQLPKDRFSAERLKGVDSTLKIQPAKLEDSAVYLCASSLRSYEQYFGPGTRLTVT.

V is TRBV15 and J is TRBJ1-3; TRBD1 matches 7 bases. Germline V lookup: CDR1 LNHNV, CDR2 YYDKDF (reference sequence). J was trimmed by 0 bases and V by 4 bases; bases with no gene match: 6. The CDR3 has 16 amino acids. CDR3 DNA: TGTGCCACCAGCACCCGACAGGGATTCTCTGGAAACACCATATATTTT. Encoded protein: CATSTRQGFSGNTIYF.

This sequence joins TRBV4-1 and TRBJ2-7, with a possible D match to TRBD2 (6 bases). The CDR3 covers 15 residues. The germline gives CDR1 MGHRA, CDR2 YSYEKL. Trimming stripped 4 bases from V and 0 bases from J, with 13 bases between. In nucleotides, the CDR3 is TGCGCCAGCAGCCCCCACGGGGGTCGCTCCTACGAGCAGTACTTC. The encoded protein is CASSPHGGRSYEQYF.